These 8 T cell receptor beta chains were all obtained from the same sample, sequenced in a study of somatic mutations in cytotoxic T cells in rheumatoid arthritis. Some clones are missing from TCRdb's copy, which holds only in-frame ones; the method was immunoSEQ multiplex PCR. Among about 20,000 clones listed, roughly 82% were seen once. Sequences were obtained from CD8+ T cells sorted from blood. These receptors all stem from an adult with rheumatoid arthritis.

CDR3 in amino acids: CATSPGGQPQHF. CDR3 in DNA: TGTGCCACCAGCCCGGGGGGTCAGCCCCAGCATTTT. The genes are TRBV15 and TRBJ1-5, with a possible D match to TRBD1 (5 bases). V was clipped by 5 bases and J by 6 bases, with 8 bases between them. The CDR3 spans 12 residues. Per the germline V gene, CDR1 is LNHNV and CDR2 is YYDKDF (reference sequence).

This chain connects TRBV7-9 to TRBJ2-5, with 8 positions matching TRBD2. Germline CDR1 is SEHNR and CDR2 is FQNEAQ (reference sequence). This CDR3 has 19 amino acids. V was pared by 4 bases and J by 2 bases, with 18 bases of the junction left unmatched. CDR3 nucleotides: TGTGCCAGCAGCTCGACCTATCCGATGCTAGCGGGTAGGCAAGAGACCCAGTACTTC. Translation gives CASSSTYPMLAGRQETQYF.

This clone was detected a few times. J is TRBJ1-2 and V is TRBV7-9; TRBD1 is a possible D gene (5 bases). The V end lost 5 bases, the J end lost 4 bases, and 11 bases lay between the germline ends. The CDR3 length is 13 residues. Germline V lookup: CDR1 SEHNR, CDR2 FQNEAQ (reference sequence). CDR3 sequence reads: CASSQGDGYGYTF. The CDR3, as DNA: TGTGCCAGCAGCCAAGGGGATGGCTATGGCTACACCTTC.

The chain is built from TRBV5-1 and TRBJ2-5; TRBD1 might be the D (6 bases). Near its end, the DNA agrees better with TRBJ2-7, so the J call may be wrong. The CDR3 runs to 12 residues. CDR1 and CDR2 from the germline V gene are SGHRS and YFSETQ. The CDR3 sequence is CASSPQGLEQYF. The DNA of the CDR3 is TGCGCCAGCAGCCCCCAGGGGCTCGAGCAGTACTTC.

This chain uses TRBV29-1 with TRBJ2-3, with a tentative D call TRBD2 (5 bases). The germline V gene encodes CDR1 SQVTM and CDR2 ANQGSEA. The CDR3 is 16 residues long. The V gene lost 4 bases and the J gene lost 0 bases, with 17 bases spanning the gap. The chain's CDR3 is CSVGRLAVSSTDTQYF. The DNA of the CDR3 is TGCAGCGTTGGTCGGCTAGCCGTGTCTAGCACAGATACGCAGTATTTT.

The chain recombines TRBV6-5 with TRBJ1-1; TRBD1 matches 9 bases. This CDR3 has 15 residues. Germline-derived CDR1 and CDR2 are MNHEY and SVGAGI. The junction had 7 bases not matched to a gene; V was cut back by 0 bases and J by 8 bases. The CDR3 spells CASSYSNRGQEEAFF. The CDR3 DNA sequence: TGTGCCAGCAGTTACTCGAACAGGGGGCAAGAAGAAGCTTTCTTT.

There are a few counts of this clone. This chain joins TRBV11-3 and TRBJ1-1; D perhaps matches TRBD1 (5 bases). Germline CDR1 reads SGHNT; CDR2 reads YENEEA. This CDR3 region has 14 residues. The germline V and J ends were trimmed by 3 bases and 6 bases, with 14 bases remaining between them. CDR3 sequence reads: CASSLEGSSPEAFF. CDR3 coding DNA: TGTGCCAGCAGCTTGGAGGGGAGCTCACCTGAAGCTTTCTTT.

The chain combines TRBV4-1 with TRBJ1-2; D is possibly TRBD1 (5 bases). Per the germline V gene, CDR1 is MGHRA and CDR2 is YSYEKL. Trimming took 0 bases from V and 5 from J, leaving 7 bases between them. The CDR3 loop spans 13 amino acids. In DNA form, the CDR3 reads TGCGCCAGCAGCCAAGATGCAGGGTATGGCTACACCTTC. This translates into CASSQDAGYGYTF.